The T cell receptor beta chain under discussion was sequenced for a study of blood T cell repertoires in COVID-19. About the study: COVID-19 samples, acute and convalescent, were from the United States, Italy and Spain.

How the authors handled the data: Amplification of reference gene primers provided the estimated nucleated cell counts. TCRdb's table, derived via immunoSEQ multiplex PCR, lists solely in-frame clones and lacks some. V and J calls and clone size follow that table, whereas D and trimming were derived from the DNA. Among over 250,000 clones listed, approximately 86% were seen once. Across 20 to 25 US areas, participants ranged in age from roughly 18 to 95 years. Cohorts were assigned according to the clinical history that participants reported. V lost 5 bases to trimming and J lost 0 bases, with 14 bases between them. Germline CDR1 reads ENHRY; CDR2 reads SYGVKD. The CDR3 is 15 amino acids.

The origin of this receptor is a woman between 18 and 29 years old who had recovered from COVID-19. This rearrangement joins TRBV10-3 to TRBJ2-7, with a possible D match to TRBD2 (5 bases). The sample was PBMCs or T cells enriched from blood (not recorded which). CDR3 protein: CAISSWTGNSYEQYF. CDR3 bases: TGTGCCATCAGTTCCTGGACGGGAAACTCCTACGAGCAGTACTTC.